Shown below are 21 T cell receptor beta chains from a single sample sequenced in a study of blood T cell repertoires in COVID-19. Repertoires were generated with immunoSEQ multiplex PCR, while TCRdb's copy carries only in-frame clones and drops some. The sample records 150,000 to 200,000 clones, under 90% being singletons. Sequencing was carried out using peripheral blood. The receptors shown here come from a human donor in a cohort sampled during active COVID-19.

The rearrangement uses TRBV7-3 and TRBJ1-5, with D possibly matching TRBD1 (6 bases). Trimming removed 4 bases at V and 0 bases at J, with 13 bases between. CDR1 is SGHTA and CDR2 is FQGTGA in the germline V gene. This CDR3 is 16 amino acids long. The CDR3, as DNA: TGTGCCAGCAGCTACGGACAGATTTATAGCAATCAGCCCCAGCATTTT. Protein product: CASSYGQIYSNQPQHF.

This chain joins TRBV2 and TRBJ2-1, with TRBD2 matching over 15 bases. The CDR3 runs 16 residues. The V gene's germline CDR1 is SNHLY and CDR2 FYNNEI. J gave up 6 bases and V 6 bases, and 6 bases lay outside the gene matches. CDR3 protein: CASRSGGLAGGNEQFF. In nucleotides, the CDR3 is TGTGCCAGCAGGAGTGGGGGACTAGCGGGGGGCAATGAGCAGTTCTTC.

The rearrangement uses TRBV21-1 and TRBJ2-1; the table's D call, TRBD1, has no DNA check behind it. TRBV21-1 is noted as a pseudogene. This CDR3 has 17 amino acids. CDR3 DNA: TGTGCCAGCAGCAATAACAACAGGGTTTTAGCCTACAATGAGCAGTTCTTC. Amino acid sequence: CASSNNNRVLAYNEQFF.

V gene TRBV2 combines with J gene TRBJ2-5; TRBD2 agrees at 7 bases. This CDR3 region has 15 residues. V was pared by 5 bases and J by 5 bases, with 11 bases of the junction left unmatched. CDR1 and CDR2 (germline): SNHLY, FYNNEI. The CDR3 protein is CASSPLAAPAETQYF. The CDR3, as DNA: TGTGCCAGCAGTCCTCTAGCGGCCCCCGCGGAGACCCAGTACTTC.

The chain's CDR3 is CASSSLAGGEQYF. Written as DNA, the CDR3 is TGTGCCAGCAGCTCACTAGCGGGGGGGGAGCAGTACTTC. V and J are TRBV11-2 and TRBJ2-7; 13 nucleotides line up with TRBD2. V lost 4 bases, J lost 7 bases, and 1 base stayed unmatched. The CDR3 contains 13 residues. CDR1 and CDR2 from the germline V gene are SGHAT and FQNNGV.

The gene calls are TRBV7-2 and TRBJ1-5; D is undetermined. V was cut by 0 bases and J by 1 base, with 10 bases left in between. This CDR3 is built from 16 residues. CDR1 is SGHTA, CDR2 FQGNSA, per germline. The CDR3 region is CASSLAGIRSNQPQHF. CDR3 DNA sequence: TGTGCCAGCAGCTTAGCCGGGATAAGAAGCAATCAGCCCCAGCATTTT.

This sequence joins TRBV19 and TRBJ1-2, with D unclear. The CDR3 covers 14 residues. The germline CDR1 and CDR2 sequences are LNHDA and SQIVND (reference sequence). Between the trimmed V and J ends, which lost 5 bases and 2 bases, there was a span of 12 bases. The CDR3 loop is CASSPMGRNYGYTF. The CDR3, as DNA: TGTGCCAGTAGTCCGATGGGCCGAAACTATGGCTACACCTTC.

V usage is TRBV5-4 and J usage is TRBJ2-7, with D maybe TRBD2 (5 bases). The CDR3 sequence is 15 residues long. With 0 bases removed from V and 3 bases from J, the gap between germline ends came to 13 bases. CDR1 SGHNT and CDR2 YYREEE come from the germline V gene (reference sequence). In nucleotides, the CDR3 is TGTGCCAGCAGCTTGGAAGGGAGTAGGAGCTACGAGCAGTACTTC. This translates into CASSLEGSRSYEQYF.

The V gene is TRBV6-6, the J gene TRBJ2-7, with 11 bases matching TRBD2. V was clipped by 5 bases and J by 4 bases; unmatched bases: 4. The CDR3 totals 14 residues. Germline V gene data show CDR1 as MNHNY and CDR2 as SVGAGI (reference sequence). CDR3 residues: CASSLSGGVYEQYF. The CDR3 bases are TGTGCCAGCAGTCTTAGCGGGGGGGTTTACGAGCAGTACTTC.

The chain has TRBV6-5 and TRBJ1-1; TRBD1 agrees at 7 bases. Germline CDR1 reads MNHEY; CDR2 reads SVGAGI. The CDR3 extends over 13 amino acids. V lost 5 bases to trimming and J lost 3 bases; unmatched junction nucleotides: 3. For the CDR3, the DNA is TGTGCCAGCAGTCGGGACAGTTACACTGAAGCTTTCTTT. This codes for CASSRDSYTEAFF.

The chain uses TRBV10-1 and TRBJ2-2; TRBD2 matches 8 bases. CDR1 is WNHNN and CDR2 is SYGVQD in the germline V gene (reference sequence). The length of the CDR3 is 16 residues. V dropped 6 bases and J dropped 0; count of bases not matched to a gene: 6. Written as DNA, the CDR3 is TGCGCCAGCAGCCGAGAGACTAGCGCGAACACCGGGGAGCTGTTTTTT. Protein: CASSRETSANTGELFF.

This rearrangement joins TRBV4-1 to TRBJ1-1; no reliable D call. This CDR3 contains 13 residues. Germline loops: CDR1 MGHRA, CDR2 YSYEKL. Trimming left V 1 base short and J 0 bases short, with 3 bases between. The CDR3: CASSQGMNTEAFF. The DNA for the CDR3 is TGCGCCAGCAGCCAAGGTATGAACACTGAAGCTTTCTTT.

The chain uses TRBV6-5 and TRBJ2-5, with 13 bases fitting TRBD2. The V segment lost 5 bases and the J segment 3 bases; nucleotides outside the gene matches: 3. The CDR3 sequence is 15 residues long. The V gene's germline CDR1 is MNHEY and CDR2 SVGAGI. The CDR3 loop reads CASSRGLAGKETQYF. The CDR3 coding sequence is TGTGCCAGCAGTCGGGGACTAGCGGGAAAAGAGACCCAGTACTTC.

The V call is TRBV2, the J call TRBJ2-1, with 8 bases matching TRBD1. CDR1 and CDR2 (germline): SNHLY, FYNNEI. The CDR3 is 15 residues long. The V segment lost 5 bases and the J segment 3 bases; nucleotides outside the gene matches: 6. The CDR3 DNA reads TGTGCCAGCAGTTCCGGGACAGGTTACTACAATGAGCAGTTCTTC. Translated: CASSSGTGYYNEQFF.

The chain has TRBV4-1 and TRBJ1-6; TRBD1 aligns across 8 bases. V lost 2 bases, J lost 7 bases, and 7 bases stayed unmatched. CDR1 is MGHRA and CDR2 is YSYEKL in the germline V gene. The CDR3 is made up of 16 amino acids. CDR3 sequence: CASSQKGQVPNSPLHF. CDR3 bases: TGCGCCAGCAGCCAAAAGGGACAGGTTCCAAATTCACCCCTCCACTTT.

The chain carries TRBV2 and TRBJ1-2; the D gene is possibly TRBD1 (5 bases). The CDR3 runs to 15 residues. V gave up 6 bases and J gave up 4 bases, with 18 bases separating them. Germline CDR1 reads SNHLY; CDR2 reads FYNNEI. For the CDR3, the DNA is TGTGCCAGCAGCGTTTATAGACAGACTTCCTATGGCTACACCTTC. Its translation: CASSVYRQTSYGYTF.

The chain is built from TRBV3-1 (or the pseudogene TRBV3-2) and TRBJ2-7; TRBD2 is a possible D gene (6 bases). Germline-derived CDR1 and CDR2 are LGHDT and YNNKEL (reference sequence). The length of the CDR3 is 13 residues. Trimming shortened V by 10 bases and J by 4 bases, and 17 bases separated the two germline ends. The CDR3 DNA reads as TGTGCCACCTCAGAGGAGGGTTGGTACGAGCAGTACTTC. It is translated as CATSEEGWYEQYF.

The chain links TRBV6-1 to TRBJ1-5, with D maybe TRBD1 (6 bases). The CDR3 extends over 18 amino acids. Germline V gene lookup returns CDR1 MNHNS and CDR2 SASEGT. The V and J ends lost 0 bases and 0 bases respectively, with 15 bases between them. The CDR3 protein is CASSEAGGAEVSNQPQHF. The CDR3 region has the DNA TGTGCCAGCAGTGAAGCGGGGGGGGCAGAAGTTAGCAATCAGCCCCAGCATTTT.

This rearrangement joins TRBV23-1 to TRBJ2-3; 9 bases are shared with TRBD1. TRBV23-1 is annotated as an ORF whose role is uncertain. The CDR3 sequence is 13 residues long. J gave up 6 bases and V 8 bases, and 6 bases lay outside the gene matches. The CDR3 DNA is TGCGCCAGCCGCCGGGACAGGGCGGATACGCAGTATTTT. This encodes CASRRDRADTQYF.

This clone appeared a single time. At the DNA level, this CDR3 is encoded by other sequences in the same sample as well. This sequence joins TRBV5-1 and TRBJ2-7; weak D call: TRBD2 (5 bases). This CDR3 is 12 amino acids long. Germline V gene lookup returns CDR1 SGHRS and CDR2 YFSETQ. The V gene lost 4 bases and the J gene lost 1 base, with 6 bases spanning the gap. In DNA, the CDR3 is TGCGCCAGCAGCCGAGGGTCCTACGAGCAGTACTTC. The encoded protein is CASSRGSYEQYF.

V and J are TRBV11-1 and TRBJ2-7, with a tentative D call TRBD2 (5 bases). V was trimmed by 4 bases and J by 0 bases, leaving 10 bases between them. The germline gives CDR1 SGHAT, CDR2 FQDESV (reference sequence). The CDR3 runs to 14 residues. CDR3 sequence (DNA): TGTGCCAGCAGCTCCGCCGGGAACTCCTACGAGCAGTACTTC. It encodes CASSSAGNSYEQYF.